The 27 T cell receptor beta chains given below trace back to one sample, sequenced in a study of shared clonotypes between healthy human individuals. Sequenced by immunoSEQ multiplex PCR; TCRdb stores in-frame clones only, minus some. The sample contains approximately 2.5 million clones, over 85% of which appear only once. Sequencing was carried out using naive CD4+ T cells from PBMCs. The subset denotes: CD45RA+ positively selected. Receptors originate from a man younger than 35 in good health. Some clones in this sample may be carry-over from other donors' samples.

The chain uses TRBV5-1 and TRBJ1-1; D may be TRBD1 (6 bases). Trimming took 3 bases from V and 4 from J, leaving 10 bases between them. Germline V CDR1 and CDR2: SGHRS, YFSETQ. The CDR3 has 13 residues. The CDR3 protein is CASSSAGATEAFF. In nucleotides, the CDR3 is TGCGCCAGCAGCTCAGCAGGGGCCACTGAAGCTTTCTTT.

This sequence joins TRBV5-1 and TRBJ1-1; unclear D gene. The CDR3 is 13 residues long. Germline loops: CDR1 SGHRS, CDR2 YFSETQ. With 0 bases removed from V and 7 bases from J, the gap between germline ends came to 10 bases. The CDR3 spells CASSLEREDEAFF. In DNA, the CDR3 is TGCGCCAGCAGCTTGGAACGGGAAGATGAAGCTTTCTTT.

The rearrangement uses TRBV6-1 and TRBJ1-4, with D uncertain. This CDR3 region has 11 residues. Looked up from germline, CDR1 is MNHNS and CDR2 is SASEGT. Trimming took off 7 bases at V and 9 bases at J, with 9 bases between the two ends. The CDR3 DNA is TGTGCCAGCATCGCCGGAAAAAAACTGTTTTTT. Protein sequence: CASIAGKKLFF.

The chain is built from TRBV6-1 and TRBJ2-2; D ambiguous. Deletions cut 5 bases from V and 5 bases from J, with 6 bases between. The CDR3 contains 12 residues. The germline V gene has CDR1 MNHNS and CDR2 SASEGT. Written as DNA, the CDR3 is TGTGCCAGCAGTCCTAGGACCGGGGAGCTGTTTTTT. This codes for CASSPRTGELFF.

To note about this clone: Other DNA sequences in the same sample also yield this CDR3. This sequence joins TRBV5-1 and TRBJ2-3; D possibly corresponds to TRBD1 (6 bases). CDR1 and CDR2 from the germline V gene are SGHRS and YFSETQ. CDR3 length: 16 amino acids. V was clipped by 0 bases and J by 1 base, with 12 bases between them. CDR3 nucleotide sequence: TGCGCCAGCAGCTTGGGTGGGGGCAGGGGCACAGATACGCAGTATTTT. Translated: CASSLGGGRGTDTQYF.

The V and J genes are TRBV5-1 and TRBJ1-2, with a tentative D call TRBD1 (6 bases). Germline V CDR1 and CDR2: SGHRS, YFSETQ. There are 14 residues in the CDR3. Trimming pared 0 bases from V and 4 bases from J, leaving 10 bases between. In DNA form, the CDR3 reads TGCGCCAGCAGCTTGGACACAGGGATCTATGGCTACACCTTC. Translating gives CASSLDTGIYGYTF.

The chain recombines TRBV6-1 with TRBJ2-3; tentative D call: TRBD1 (6 bases). V was shortened by 6 bases and J by 6 bases, with 13 bases between the two germline ends. CDR3 size: 13 residues. From germline, CDR1 is MNHNS and CDR2 SASEGT. The chain's CDR3 is CASRDTGTDTQYF. CDR3 DNA: TGTGCCAGCAGAGATACAGGGACCGATACGCAGTATTTT.

The chain uses TRBV28 and TRBJ2-7; D ambiguous. This CDR3 region has 13 residues. Germline CDR1 and CDR2: MDHEN and SYDVKM. Trimming took off 8 bases at V and 2 bases at J, with 13 bases between the two ends. The CDR3 reads CASGLSFPYEQYF. As DNA, the CDR3 is TGTGCCAGCGGTCTCTCCTTTCCCTACGAGCAGTACTTC.

As concerns this clone: In the same sample, other DNA sequences code for this CDR3. The V and J genes are TRBV7-9 and TRBJ1-1, with a weak D call TRBD1 (5 bases). The CDR3 spans 14 residues. Germline CDR1 reads SEHNR; CDR2 reads FQNEAQ (reference sequence). Trimming took 2 bases from V and 1 from J, leaving 8 bases between them. CDR3 DNA sequence: TGTGCCAGCAGCTTACAGGGACCGAACACTGAAGCTTTCTTT. As protein: CASSLQGPNTEAFF.

V usage is TRBV28 and J usage is TRBJ2-1, with 11 bases matching TRBD2. Germline CDR1 is MDHEN and CDR2 is SYDVKM. The CDR3 loop spans 16 amino acids. V was pared by 6 bases and J by 9 bases, with 13 bases of the junction left unmatched. The CDR3 sequence is CASRFRGVAGGREQFF. CDR3 nucleotides: TGTGCCAGCAGATTCAGGGGAGTAGCGGGAGGGCGTGAGCAGTTCTTC.

This sequence joins TRBV18 and TRBJ2-2, with 10 bases that match TRBD2. V was pared by 4 bases and J by 6 bases, with 17 bases of the junction left unmatched. CDR3 length equals 19 residues. Germline V gene sequence: CDR1 KGHSH, CDR2 LQKENI. The DNA for the CDR3 is TGTGCCAGCTCACGACCGGGACTAGCGTACCGATCGGACGCCGGGGAGCTGTTTTTT. As protein: CASSRPGLAYRSDAGELFF.

The rearrangement uses TRBV7-9 and TRBJ1-2; the match to TRBD1 covers 11 bases. Trimming cost V 5 bases and J 2 bases; bases outside gene matches: 7. The CDR3 contains 16 residues. CDR1 is SEHNR and CDR2 is FQNEAQ in the germline V gene (reference sequence). The CDR3 reads CASSPRTGGGNYGYTF. The CDR3, as DNA: TGTGCCAGCAGCCCCAGGACAGGGGGCGGAAACTATGGCTACACCTTC. The entire variable domain, with the rest obtained from reference TRBV7-9 and TRBJ1-2, is as follows: DTGVSQNPRHKITKRGQNVTFRCDPISEHNRLYWYRQTLGQGPEFLTYFQNEAQLEKSRLLSDRFSAERPKGSFSTLEIQRTEQGDSAMYLCASSPRTGGGNYGYTFGSGTRLTVV.

In nucleotides, the CDR3 is TGCAGCGTTGAAGGGACAAAAAACACAGATACGCAGTATTTT. Its translation is CSVEGTKNTDTQYF. The rearrangement uses TRBV29-1 and TRBJ2-3, with D maybe TRBD1 (5 bases). The V and J ends lost 1 base and 2 bases respectively, with 10 bases between them. Germline CDR1 SQVTM, CDR2 ANQGSEA. The CDR3 runs to 14 residues.

V is TRBV10-3 and J is TRBJ2-5, with TRBD1 matching over 7 bases. CDR1 is ENHRY and CDR2 is SYGVKD in the germline V gene. The CDR3 has 15 amino acids. Losses at the gene ends were 8 bases for V and 3 bases for J; bases not matched to a gene: 12. This CDR3 reads CAIADRDTMKETQYF. DNA of the CDR3: TGTGCCATCGCCGACAGGGACACAATGAAAGAGACCCAGTACTTC.

Turning to this clone: This specimen includes other DNA sequences encoding the same CDR3. The rearrangement uses TRBV5-1 and TRBJ1-5; D not certain. V was trimmed by 4 bases and J by 0 bases, leaving 5 bases between them. Germline V CDR1 and CDR2: SGHRS, YFSETQ. This CDR3 contains 13 residues. The DNA for the CDR3 is TGCGCCAGCAGCACGTATAGCAATCAGCCCCAGCATTTT. Its translation: CASSTYSNQPQHF.

This chain links TRBV4-1 with TRBJ1-2; no reliable D call. Between the trimmed V and J ends, which lost 0 bases and 4 bases, there was a span of 9 bases. Germline V gene lookup returns CDR1 MGHRA and CDR2 YSYEKL. The CDR3 runs to 14 residues. Here the CDR3 DNA reads TGCGCCAGCAGCCAAGAATGGCGGTCCTATGGCTACACCTTC. This gives the protein CASSQEWRSYGYTF.

The chain links TRBV4-1 to TRBJ1-3; D is ambiguous. Germline V gene sequence: CDR1 MGHRA, CDR2 YSYEKL. Between the trimmed V and J ends, which lost 0 bases and 2 bases, there was a span of 11 bases. CDR3 length: 16 amino acids. The DNA of the CDR3 is TGCGCCAGCAGCCAAGATTGGGGTAGGGCTGGAAACACCATATATTTT. Its protein is CASSQDWGRAGNTIYF.

The chain combines TRBV10-1 with TRBJ1-1; weak D call: TRBD1 (5 bases). CDR1 and CDR2 (germline): WNHNN, SYGVQD (reference sequence). The germline V and J ends were trimmed by 4 bases and 3 bases, with 15 bases remaining between them. This CDR3 region has 15 residues. Here the CDR3 reads CASSVGGRQDTEAFF. The CDR3 region has the DNA TGCGCCAGCAGTGTCGGGGGGAGGCAGGACACTGAAGCTTTCTTT.

The chain combines TRBV27 with TRBJ2-7; 12 bases are a match to TRBD2. Germline CDR1 reads MNHEY; CDR2 reads SMNVEV (reference sequence). There are 16 residues in the CDR3. Trimming removed 2 bases from V and 5 bases from J; junction bases left unmatched: 7. The CDR3 loop reads CASSLSLAGGPHEQYF. Here the CDR3 DNA reads TGTGCCAGCAGTTTAAGTCTAGCGGGAGGGCCTCACGAGCAGTACTTC.

The J gene is TRBJ2-4, the V gene TRBV28, with D perhaps matching TRBD1 (6 bases). From germline, CDR1 is MDHEN and CDR2 SYDVKM. The CDR3 is 17 amino acids. Trimming shortened V by 6 bases and J by 0 bases, and 18 bases separated the two germline ends. The CDR3 protein is CASRKQGRGIAKNIQYF. The DNA of the CDR3 is TGTGCCAGCAGGAAACAGGGAAGAGGGATAGCCAAAAACATTCAGTACTTC.

The rearrangement links TRBV6-5 to TRBJ2-5; a possible D gene is TRBD1 (5 bases). Germline V gives CDR1 MNHEY, CDR2 SVGAGI. This CDR3 region has 14 residues. Trimming cost V 2 bases and J 4 bases, with 11 bases left between them. The CDR3 sequence is CASSYLQGRETQYF. The CDR3 bases are TGTGCCAGCAGTTACCTCCAGGGCCGAGAGACCCAGTACTTC.

The chain combines TRBV7-2 with TRBJ2-6; TRBD2 matches 14 bases. The V gene end was trimmed by 4 bases and the J gene end by 2 bases; junction bases not matched to a gene: 4. The V gene's germline CDR1 is SGHTA and CDR2 FQGNSA. The CDR3 length is 18 residues. This CDR3 reads CASSWGLAGVAGANVLTF. The CDR3 DNA reads as TGTGCCAGCAGCTGGGGACTAGCGGGAGTGGCTGGGGCCAACGTCCTGACTTTC.

This chain links TRBV7-9 with TRBJ2-1; D not certain. The V gene lost 2 bases and the J gene lost 7 bases, with 9 bases spanning the gap. The CDR3 is 13 amino acids. Germline values: CDR1 SEHNR, CDR2 FQNEAQ (reference sequence). CDR3 residues: CASSLFGGNEQFF. The CDR3, as DNA: TGTGCCAGCAGCTTATTCGGTGGAAATGAGCAGTTCTTC.

As to this clone: This sample includes further DNA sequences coding for the same CDR3. The J gene is TRBJ2-3, the V gene TRBV18; 7 nucleotides line up with TRBD1. The junction had 3 bases not matched to a gene; V was cut back by 3 bases and J by 0 bases. The germline CDR1 and CDR2 sequences are KGHSH and LQKENI. The CDR3 totals 15 residues. The CDR3 region has the DNA TGTGCCAGCTCACCCCCGGGACAGAGCACAGATACGCAGTATTTT. As protein: CASSPPGQSTDTQYF. The variable domain in full, with the rest retrieved from reference TRBV18 and TRBJ2-3, is NAGVMQNPRHLVRRRGQEARLRCSPMKGHSHVYWYRQLPEEGLKFMVYLQKENIIDESGMPKERFSAEFPKEGPSILRIQQVVRGDSAAYFCASSPPGQSTDTQYFGPGTRLTVL.

Turning to this clone: At the DNA level, this CDR3 is encoded by other sequences in the same sample as well. This chain links TRBV28 with TRBJ1-1; D is ambiguous. From germline, CDR1 is MDHEN and CDR2 SYDVKM. The length of the CDR3 is 14 residues. The V and J ends lost 1 base and 0 bases respectively, with 6 bases between them. The CDR3 nucleotides read TGTGCCAGCAGTTTATTGCAGCTGAACACTGAAGCTTTCTTT. This codes for CASSLLQLNTEAFF. The full variable domain, with the rest looked up from reference TRBV28 and TRBJ1-1, is DVKVTQSSRYLVKRTGEKVFLECVQDMDHENMFWYRQDPGLGLRLIYFSYDVKMKEKGDIPEGYSVSREKKERFSLILESASTNQTSMYLCASSLLQLNTEAFFGQGTRLTVV.

This clone showed up just a few times. An end of the junction does not agree with germline; a read error may underlie this. J is TRBJ1-1 and V is TRBV29-1; D not certain. There are 14 residues in the CDR3. Looked up from germline, CDR1 is SQVTM and CDR2 is ANQGSEA. The CDR3 DNA reads TGCAGCGCTGAACATGGATTGGTGAACACTGAAGCTTTCTTT. It codes for CSAEHGLVNTEAFF.

The V call is TRBV9, the J call TRBJ2-7; D remains ambiguous. The length of the CDR3 is 15 residues. The germline V gene encodes CDR1 SGDLS and CDR2 YYNGEE. The germline V and J ends were trimmed by 0 bases and 0 bases, with 10 bases remaining between them. The CDR3 spells CASSVDQWSSYEQYF. The CDR3 DNA reads as TGTGCCAGCAGCGTAGACCAGTGGAGCTCCTACGAGCAGTACTTC.